The 25 T cell receptor beta chains below all came from one sample that was sequenced in a study of T cells in Graves' hyperthyroidism and ophthalmopathy. It was RNA transcripts that yielded the amplified TCR beta CDR3 regions. When the TCR CDR3 underwent first-round RT-PCR, the HTBI primer set was used. TCRdb itself ran the multiplex PCR reads through MiXCR, one entry per CDR3 protein. In the table there are roughly 300,000 distinct CDR3 sequences, roughly 14% of which are singletons. The material sequenced was blood. The origin of the receptors is a woman in her 30s with Graves' hyperthyroidism.

This clonotype came up many times. J is TRBJ1-2 and V is TRBV20-1; D is undetermined. This CDR3 spans 12 amino acids. Per the germline V gene, CDR1 is DFQATT and CDR2 is SNEGSKA (reference sequence). Trimming removed 0 bases from V and 6 bases from J, with 8 bases in between. CDR3 bases: TGCAGTGCTAGAGATAACCCGCATGGCTACACCTTC. Protein: CSARDNPHGYTF.

This clonotype was counted many times. This chain uses TRBV12-3 or TRBV12-4 with TRBJ2-3; 8 bases align to TRBD2. Trimming removed 2 bases from V and 3 bases from J; junction bases left unmatched: 4. CDR3 length: 15 amino acids. The CDR3 nucleotides are TGTGCCAGCAGTTTATATAGCGGGAAGACAGATACGCAGTATTTT. This encodes CASSLYSGKTDTQYF.

J is TRBJ2-5 and V is TRBV11-2; D not certain. The CDR3 is made up of 15 amino acids. CDR1 is SGHAT and CDR2 is FQNNGV in the germline V gene. The V end lost 5 bases, the J end lost 5 bases, and 18 bases lay between the germline ends. The CDR3 protein is CASSLLTGSSETQYF. Here the CDR3 DNA reads TGTGCCAGCAGCCTCCTGACGGGTTCGAGCGAGACCCAGTACTTC.

There are a few counts of this clonotype. The gene calls are TRBV2 and TRBJ2-7; D gene ambiguous. The V and J ends lost 2 bases and 2 bases respectively, with 4 bases between them. Per the germline V gene, CDR1 is SNHLY and CDR2 is FYNNEI. The CDR3 totals 12 residues. For the CDR3, the DNA is TGTGCCAGCAGTGAAACTCCCTACGAGCAGTACTTC. Its translation is CASSETPYEQYF.

This clonotype appeared many times. The V gene is TRBV7-3, the J gene TRBJ2-3; TRBD2 agrees at 12 bases. Germline trimming cut 4 bases from V and 3 bases from J; bases unmatched to any gene: 8. The CDR3 is made up of 17 amino acids. Per the germline V gene, CDR1 is SGHTA and CDR2 is FQGTGA. CDR3: CASSSPQTSGSTDTQYF. The DNA for the CDR3 is TGTGCCAGCAGCTCCCCTCAGACTAGCGGGAGTACAGATACGCAGTATTTT.

Points on this clonotype: A read error may be the cause here, since a much bigger clone is one base away. The CDR3 coding sequence is TGTGCCAGCAGCTTACACAGGGGCAACACTGAAGCTTTCTTT. It translates to CASSLHRGNTEAFF. The V call is TRBV7-9, the J call TRBJ1-1; 7 bases fit TRBD1. The germline CDR1 and CDR2 sequences are SEHNR and FQNEAQ (reference sequence). The V gene end was trimmed by 2 bases and the J gene end by 2 bases; junction bases not matched to a gene: 2. The CDR3 extends over 14 amino acids.

This rearrangement joins TRBV18 to TRBJ2-2; weak D call: TRBD1 (5 bases). Trimming removed 3 bases at V and 0 bases at J, with 14 bases between. There are 17 residues in the CDR3. Per germline, CDR1 KGHSH and CDR2 LQKENI. This chain's CDR3 is CASSPLNVDTNTGELFF. CDR3 DNA sequence: TGTGCCAGCTCACCTTTAAACGTGGACACGAACACCGGGGAGCTGTTTTTT.

This clonotype was observed at least ten times. The chain joins TRBV11-2 to TRBJ1-5; D ambiguous. The germline gives CDR1 SGHAT, CDR2 FQNNGV. This CDR3 contains 13 residues. Trimming left V 1 base short and J 9 bases short, with 10 bases between. CDR3 bases: TGTGCCAGCAGCTTAGGAGGGCGAGGGCCCCAGCATTTT. Its protein product is CASSLGGRGPQHF.

The sample holds many counts of this clonotype. This CDR3 is CASRAKGPQRPQPQHF. CDR3 coding DNA: TGTGCCAGCAGGGCGAAGGGACCCCAGAGGCCTCAGCCCCAGCATTTT. V and J are TRBV28 and TRBJ1-5; D is perhaps TRBD1 (5 bases). Trimming took 6 bases from V and 6 from J, leaving 21 bases between them. There are 16 residues in the CDR3. Germline CDR1 is MDHEN and CDR2 is SYDVKM.

This clonotype has a count of ten or more. J is TRBJ2-2 and V is TRBV28; D is undetermined. The germline V gene has CDR1 MDHEN and CDR2 SYDVKM. V was clipped by 3 bases and J by 6 bases, with 5 bases between them. This CDR3 has 12 amino acids. CDR3: CASSFLAGELFF. CDR3 bases: TGTGCCAGCAGTTTTTTGGCCGGGGAGCTGTTTTTT.

The J gene is TRBJ2-3, the V gene TRBV29-1; D is unresolved. The CDR3 has 13 amino acids. Germline values: CDR1 SQVTM, CDR2 ANQGSEA. Trimming left V 5 bases short and J 1 base short, with 10 bases between. In DNA form, the CDR3 reads TGCAGCGTTCAGATCGGCGGCACAGATACGCAGTATTTT. This gives the protein CSVQIGGTDTQYF.

This clonotype was counted many times. This sequence joins TRBV5-1 and TRBJ2-3; tentatively, D is TRBD1 (6 bases). From germline, CDR1 is SGHRS and CDR2 YFSETQ. This CDR3 has 15 residues. V was shortened by 2 bases and J by 0 bases, with 10 bases between the two germline ends. CDR3 region: CASSFHQGSTDTQYF. In nucleotides, the CDR3 is TGCGCCAGCAGCTTCCATCAGGGGAGCACAGATACGCAGTATTTT.

This clonotype was detected many times. The gene calls are TRBV7-8 and TRBJ1-2; no definite D call. Germline V gene lookup returns CDR1 SGHVS and CDR2 FQNEAQ. Trimming pared 1 base from V and 6 bases from J, leaving 9 bases between. CDR3 length: 13 amino acids. The CDR3 nucleotides are TGTGCCAGCAGCTTAGGAAGGTCGAATGGCTACACCTTC. It codes for CASSLGRSNGYTF.

This sequence joins TRBV29-1 and TRBJ2-4, with D possibly TRBD1 on 6 matching bases. This CDR3 is 11 amino acids long. Germline V gene lookup returns CDR1 SQVTM and CDR2 ANQGSEA. V shed 7 bases and J shed 9 bases, with 13 bases lying between them. CDR3 sequence (DNA): TGCAGCGGGGAACAGGGCGGCATTCAGTACTTC. This encodes CSGEQGGIQYF.

This clonotype was seen ten or more times. Written as DNA, the CDR3 is TGCAGTGCGGGACAGGCGAACACCGGGGAGCTGTTTTTT. This codes for CSAGQANTGELFF. The rearrangement joins TRBV20-1 to TRBJ2-2; 8 bases align to TRBD1. The CDR3 sequence is 13 residues long. Germline CDR1 DFQATT, CDR2 SNEGSKA (reference sequence). V was clipped by 6 bases and J by 0 bases; unmatched bases: 0.

This clonotype was picked up many times. This chain connects TRBV12-3 or TRBV12-4 to TRBJ2-7; TRBD2 matches 13 bases. With V trimmed by 6 bases and J by 4 bases, 3 bases remained unmatched. The CDR3 runs 14 residues. In DNA, the CDR3 is TGTGCCAGCAGAAGGACTAGCGGGAGTTACGAGCAGTACTTC. Amino acids: CASRRTSGSYEQYF.

This clonotype was detected a few times. V is TRBV29-1 and J is TRBJ1-2; tentative D call: TRBD1 (5 bases). The CDR3 is 12 amino acids. The V and J ends lost 4 bases and 6 bases respectively, with 12 bases between them. Germline values: CDR1 SQVTM, CDR2 ANQGSEA. The CDR3 nucleotides read TGCAGCGTTGCGGACCAGGGAGATGGCTACACCTTC. It translates to CSVADQGDGYTF. Full variable domain (outside the CDR3, taken from reference TRBV29-1 and TRBJ1-2): SAVISQKPSRDICQRGTSLTIQCQVDSQVTMMFWYRQQPGQSLTLIATANQGSEATYESGFVIDKFPISRPNLTFSTLTVSNMSPEDSSIYLCSVADQGDGYTFGSGTRLTVV.

CDR3 bases: TGTGCCAGCAGTCCAAGGACAGGGATGCAGTATTTT. Translation: CASSPRTGMQYF. This sequence joins TRBV28 and TRBJ2-3, with 8 bases fitting TRBD1. V lost 5 bases to trimming and J lost 11 bases; unmatched junction nucleotides: 6. The germline CDR1 and CDR2 sequences are MDHEN and SYDVKM. This CDR3 is built from 12 residues.

This clonotype has at least ten counts. The V call is TRBV28, the J call TRBJ2-7; 9 bases map to TRBD1. The J segment lost 6 bases and the V segment lost 7 bases, leaving 10 bases of the junction unmatched. The CDR3 sequence is 14 residues long. CDR1 is MDHEN, CDR2 SYDVKM, per germline. The CDR3: CASTPAGQGAEQYF. CDR3 bases: TGTGCCAGCACTCCTGCGGGACAGGGTGCCGAGCAGTACTTC.

This clonotype has a count of ten or more. The chain has TRBV30 and TRBJ1-1, with 7 bases aligning to TRBD1. CDR3 length: 12 residues. Unmatched junction bases numbered 4, after V lost 5 bases and J lost 4 bases. Germline lookup yields CDR1 GTSNPN and CDR2 SVGIG (reference sequence). The CDR3 sequence: CAWDRVRTEAFF. The CDR3 DNA is TGTGCCTGGGACAGGGTGCGCACTGAAGCTTTCTTT.

The sample holds a few counts of this clonotype. The rearrangement uses TRBV5-8 and TRBJ2-3; perhaps TRBD2 as D (6 bases). The V and J ends lost 1 base and 10 bases respectively, with 16 bases between them. CDR1 SGHTS and CDR2 YDEGEE come from the germline V gene. This CDR3 has 14 amino acids. Here the CDR3 DNA reads TGTGCCAGCAGCTTGAGGGAGGCCTCGGTGGCGCAGTATTTT. As protein: CASSLREASVAQYF.

This clonotype has just a few counts. This chain's CDR3 is CASNPGSGQPQHF. DNA of the CDR3: TGTGCCAGCAACCCCGGCTCGGGGCAGCCCCAGCATTTT. This chain links TRBV19 with TRBJ1-5, with D uncertain. Trimming shortened V by 9 bases and J by 7 bases, and 16 bases separated the two germline ends. Germline CDR1 reads LNHDA; CDR2 reads SQIVND (reference sequence). The CDR3 is made up of 13 amino acids.

In its sample, this clonotype was seen many times. The CDR3 loop reads CAAGDSNQPQHF. The CDR3 region has the DNA TGTGCCGCAGGGGACAGCAATCAGCCCCAGCATTTT. The V and J genes are TRBV6-1 and TRBJ1-5, with D perhaps matching TRBD1 (6 bases). Germline V lookup: CDR1 MNHNS, CDR2 SASEGT. This CDR3 has 12 amino acids. The V end lost 11 bases, the J end lost 1 base, and 9 bases lay between the germline ends.

This chain joins TRBV20-1 and TRBJ1-1, with 8 bases fitting TRBD1. Germline values: CDR1 DFQATT, CDR2 SNEGSKA (reference sequence). The trim removed 8 bases at V and 7 bases at J, leaving 15 bases unmatched. The CDR3 covers 14 residues. This CDR3 reads CSPNHGQGSREAFF. CDR3 nucleotides: TGCAGTCCCAACCACGGACAGGGATCTCGTGAAGCTTTCTTT.

This clonotype was counted only a few times. The chain couples TRBV20-1 to TRBJ2-3; D is unclear. Trimming shortened V by 4 bases and J by 4 bases, and 6 bases separated the two germline ends. Germline loops: CDR1 DFQATT, CDR2 SNEGSKA (reference sequence). This CDR3 has 11 amino acids. CDR3 bases: TGCAGTGCTATGCGCGCAGATACGCAGTATTTT. Translating gives CSAMRADTQYF.